This entry describes one T cell receptor (beta chain). Antigen: not known. Here immunoSEQ multiplex PCR was the method, and the copy in TCRdb shows in-frame clones only, minus some. This sample carries some 26,000 clones, approximately 90% of them seen once, and the ten largest clones take approximately 3%. This entry comes from a study of T cells in localized non-small cell lung cancer. Findings and limits, study-wide: Adjacent lung held a median around 60 of the top 100 tumor clones. Sequencing involved a lone tumor region, leaving heterogeneity possible.

V lost 7 bases, J lost 1 base, and 6 bases stayed unmatched. The CDR3 spans 14 residues. The germline V gene has CDR1 MNHNS and CDR2 SASEGT. The receptor's source is a woman aged 18-49 years with stage I lung adenocarcinoma. The sample here was peripheral blood, taken before any cancer treatment. The rearrangement joins TRBV6-1 to TRBJ1-1; 7 bases fit TRBD1. This CDR3 reads CASIPGQSNTEAFF. The CDR3 nucleotides read TGTGCCAGCATACCGGGACAGTCGAACACTGAAGCTTTCTTT.